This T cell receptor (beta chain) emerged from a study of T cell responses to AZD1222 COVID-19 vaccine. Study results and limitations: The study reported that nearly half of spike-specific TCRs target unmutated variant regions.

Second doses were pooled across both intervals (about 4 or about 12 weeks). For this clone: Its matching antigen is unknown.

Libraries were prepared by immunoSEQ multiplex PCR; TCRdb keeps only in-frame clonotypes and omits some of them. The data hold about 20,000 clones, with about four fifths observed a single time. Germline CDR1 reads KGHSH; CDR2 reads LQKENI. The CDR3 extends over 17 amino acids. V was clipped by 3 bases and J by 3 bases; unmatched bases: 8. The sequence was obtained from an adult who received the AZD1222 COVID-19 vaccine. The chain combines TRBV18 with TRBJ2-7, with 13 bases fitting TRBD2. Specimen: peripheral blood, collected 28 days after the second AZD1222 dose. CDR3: CASSPPGLAGFVYEQYF. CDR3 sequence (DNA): TGTGCCAGCTCACCCCCGGGACTAGCGGGATTCGTCTACGAGCAGTACTTC.